This T cell receptor (beta chain) was recovered during a study of blood T cell repertoires in COVID-19. As for the study in general: Samples came from the United States, Italy and Spain, spanning acute and convalescent COVID-19. PBMCs, B-cell-depleted T cells, or T cells provided the cDNA or gDNA that made up the material.

This clone was observed a handful of times. The CDR3 consists of 12 residues. Germline CDR1 MNHEY, CDR2 SMNVEV (reference sequence). V lost 8 bases, J lost 8 bases, and 15 bases lay in between. Sequenced by immunoSEQ multiplex PCR; TCRdb stores in-frame clones only, minus some. The sample shows 200,000 to 250,000 clones, roughly 84% of them seen only once. This clonotype was sampled from a woman aged 25 to 45 who had recovered from COVID-19. V is TRBV27 and J is TRBJ1-1; the D is unclear. The source material was peripheral blood. The CDR3 protein is CASPLPPREAFF. DNA for the CDR3: TGTGCCAGCCCTCTGCCACCGAGAGAAGCTTTCTTT.